This T cell receptor beta chain was obtained from a study of siplizumab effects on memory and regulatory T cells (dated by TCRdb to the late 2010s). Concerning the study at large: The study looked at the effect of siplizumab, an anti-CD2 antibody, on alloreactive T-cell subsets in allogeneic mixed lymphocyte reactions made from human PBMCs. Study-level results and caveats: Whether proliferating Tregs from siplizumab cultures were suppressive was not functionally confirmed. Among mappable alloreactive CD4+ clones, the Treg-derived fraction averaged about 75% with siplizumab versus 25% to 30% in control reactions. Because sequences below about 10^-5 frequency were poorly captured, only a minor fraction of alloreactive clones could be mapped to unstimulated subsets. Siplizumab significantly lowered the cumulative frequency of alloreactive sequences that could be traced to unstimulated CD4+ memory T cells. About 75-96% of proliferating CD4+ or CD8+ clones could not be given a naive or memory phenotype. Unstimulated naive T cells appeared to be more diverse than memory T cells, and naive cells seemed to make a substantial contribution to the alloresponse.

The trim is 6 bases for V and 0 bases for J, with a gap of 14 bases between the germline ends. CDR1 LNHDA and CDR2 SQIVND are derived from the germline V gene (reference sequence). Reading from cysteine to phenylalanine, the CDR3 counts 15 amino acids. CDR3 DNA is the only sequence kept; it has 45 bases, read in frame from the first base. TCRbeta CDR3 sequencing was performed on sorted unstimulated T cells and on proliferating T cells recovered from mixed lymphocyte reactions. Fresh whole blood from around 11 HLA-typed healthy donors was used to isolate PBMCs. Library generation was performed with the immunoSEQ multiplex PCR assay. Around 94,000 TCR templates per sample were assayed on the deep sequencing platform. Genomic DNA extracted from sorted T cells was used for TCRbeta CDR3 sequencing. In the original analysis: The R programming language was used for clonal analysis of TCRbeta CDR3 data. Unstimulated samples were compared with post-reaction CFSE-low samples to define alloreactive CD4+ and CD8+ clones. Regulatory or non-regulatory origin of alloreactive CD4+ clones was assigned by matching sequences to the sorted unstimulated Treg and non-Treg repertoires. TCRdb mirrors the immuneACCESS table, restricted to in-frame sequences. Some clones are absent from its copies; in checked studies, under half trace to an unresolved V gene, and the reason for the others is unknown. The V and J calls and the clone size are those of that table, but D and trimming were determined from the DNA. The sample table lists some 100,000 clones, approximately 94% of them with a count of one. The biggest ten clones account for about 6.7% of the sample.

As regards this clone: Which antigen it targets is not known. No much larger clonotype is one base removed from it; base qualities were not supplied.

The source material was CD8+ T cells sorted from blood. This clonotype was obtained from a human donor in good health. This chain is built from TRBV19 and TRBJ1-1; the D gene remains uncertain. The CDR3 is CASSPPHQLNTEAFF. The sequence in DNA is TGTGCCAGTAGCCCTCCCCACCAATTGAACACTGAAGCTTTCTTT.